This TCR beta chain was sequenced during a study of Graves' ophthalmopathy and Graves' hyperthyroidism. RNA transcripts yielded amplified TCR beta CDR3 regions. Second-round multiplex PCR came after first-round RT-PCR with HTBI primers. TCRdb analysed the multiplex PCR reads with MiXCR anew, one entry per CDR3 protein. The sample holds hundreds of thousands of distinct CDR3 sequences, under 25% seen once. Per the germline V gene, CDR1 is SQVTM and CDR2 is ANQGSEA. The CDR3 is 13 residues long. V was trimmed by 2 bases and J by 5 bases, leaving 12 bases between them. Source material: peripheral blood. The source is a woman younger than 30 with stable Graves' hyperthyroidism. This chain links TRBV29-1 with TRBJ1-2; D not resolved. As DNA, the CDR3 is TGCAGCGTTGAATCGGTCCTTTTATATGGCTACACCTTC. It is translated as CSVESVLLYGYTF.